This T cell receptor (beta chain) appears in the sequencing data of a study of blood T cell repertoires in COVID-19. The overall study: COVID-19 samples from acute and convalescent phases originated in the United States, Italy and Spain.

The CDR3 spans 18 residues. V was pared by 3 bases and J by 0 bases, with 8 bases of the junction left unmatched. CDR1 is SGDLS and CDR2 is YYNGEE in the germline V gene. Per the original data handling: Reference gene primer amplification in the assay estimated nucleated cell counts. Libraries were prepared by immunoSEQ multiplex PCR; TCRdb keeps only in-frame clonotypes and omits some of them. That table supplies the V and J calls and clone size; D and trimming were determined from the DNA. The top ten clones hold 8% to 8.5% of a sample with about 160,000 clones, 75% to 85% of them seen once. Seattle participants joined during active infection and were tracked over time.

This chain joins TRBV9 and TRBJ2-3; 12 bases map to TRBD2. Input material: peripheral blood. The receptor comes from a woman aged 55-75 years with COVID-19, enrolled during active disease. CDR3 nucleotides: TGTGCCAGCAGCGGTGGGACTAGCGGGTTCCTTAGCACAGATACGCAGTATTTT. Translating it yields CASSGGTSGFLSTDTQYF.